These T cell receptor beta chains were read from a single sample in a study of regulatory T cells in long-lasting Graves disease. One entry per CDR3 protein results from TCRdb running MiXCR on the multiplex PCR reads. The table lists 300,000 to 500,000 distinct CDR3 sequences, 20% of them singletons. Sequencing was performed on peripheral blood mononuclear cells (PBMCs), taken when the disease was refractory, from a patient treated with antithyroid drugs. These receptors came from a female donor with Graves disease. Both conserved end residues are part of each CDR3. A D gene is named only where the DNA matches it firmly. Clone size is shown for a subset of rows, as once, few, many or a class of expanded clone.

J gene	D gene	V gene	clone size	CDR3 protein	CDR3 DNA
TRBJ2-2	-	TRBV27	-	CASSLRVVNTGGLFF	TGTGCCAGCAGTTTAAGGGTAGTTAACACCGGGGGGCTGTTTTTT
TRBJ1-2	-	TRBV12-3/TRBV12-4	many	CASINDSYGYTF	TGTGCCAGCATTAACGACAGCTATGGCTACACCTTC
TRBJ2-6	-	TRBV25-1	-	CASSKAGTTGANVLTF	TGTGCCAGCAGCAAAGCAGGGACAACTGGGGCCAACGTCCTGACTTTC
TRBJ2-6	-	TRBV27	-	CASSLGVEGLTGANVLTF	TGTGCCAGCAGTTTAGGAGTCGAGGGTTTGACTGGGGCCAACGTCCTGACTTTC
TRBJ2-2	-	TRBV19	few	CASSIAGGYTGELFF	TGTGCCAGTAGTATAGCCGGGGGATACACCGGGGAGCTGTTTTTT
TRBJ1-1	-	TRBV20-1	many	CSARGLGTEAFF	TGCAGTGCTAGAGGTTTAGGCACTGAAGCTTTCTTT
TRBJ1-5	-	TRBV7-8	many	CASTGGPEGDYSNQPQHF	TGTGCCAGTACCGGTGGGCCCGAGGGGGATTATAGCAATCAGCCCCAGCATTTT
TRBJ2-7	-	TRBV9	many	CASSARNGGGEQYF	TGTGCCAGCAGCGCCCGTAACGGGGGTGGCGAGCAGTACTTC
TRBJ1-1	-	TRBV6-5	many	CASSYSSTLNTEAFF	TGTGCCAGCAGTTACTCCTCGACACTGAACACTGAAGCTTTCTTT
TRBJ2-7	TRBD2	TRBV12-3/TRBV12-4	many	CASRLAGGSYEQYF	TGTGCCAGCAGACTAGCGGGAGGATCCTACGAGCAGTACTTC
TRBJ2-7	-	TRBV27	few	CASSFYGTNYEQYF	TGTGCCAGCAGTTTTTATGGGACAAATTACGAGCAGTACTTC
TRBJ1-6	-	TRBV27	many	CASSLSRGSPLHF	TGTGCCAGCAGTTTGTCCCGCGGCTCACCCCTCCACTTT
TRBJ2-2	TRBD1	TRBV29-1	-	CSVGQLNTGELFF	TGCAGCGTGGGACAGTTGAACACCGGGGAGCTGTTTTTT
TRBJ1-1	-	TRBV12-3/TRBV12-4	-	CASSYSLGEAFF	TGTGCCAGCAGTTACTCGCTGGGCGAAGCTTTCTTT
TRBJ2-2	-	TRBV7-2	-	CASSPLSRTTRYTGELFF	TGTGCCAGCAGCCCACTTAGTAGGACAACTAGATACACCGGGGAGCTGTTTTTT